This entry lists 16 T cell receptor beta chains sequenced from one sample in a study of T cells in Graves' hyperthyroidism and ophthalmopathy. Using RNA transcripts as the source, TCR beta CDR3 regions were amplified. The study used the HTBI primer set for a first-round RT-PCR of the TCR CDR3. One entry per CDR3 protein, called by TCRdb with MiXCR from the multiplex PCR reads. In the table there are hundreds of thousands of distinct CDR3 sequences, approximately 15% of which are singletons. Sequencing was done on a sample of blood. These receptors were taken from a woman aged 18-29 years with Graves' hyperthyroidism.

This clonotype was detected ten times or more. The chain combines TRBV11-3 with TRBJ1-4; 7 bases fit TRBD1. The junction had 4 bases not matched to a gene; V was cut back by 2 bases and J by 7 bases. The germline gives CDR1 SGHNT, CDR2 YENEEA. This CDR3 spans 14 amino acids. This CDR3 is CASSLLQGCEKLFF. The CDR3 DNA reads as TGTGCCAGCAGCTTACTACAGGGGTGTGAAAAACTGTTTTTT. The entire variable domain, with the rest obtained from reference TRBV11-3 and TRBJ1-4, is as follows: EAGVVQSPRYKIIEKKQPVAFWCNPISGHNTLYWYLQNLGQGPELLIRYENEEAVDDSQLPKDRFSAERLKGVDSTLKIQPAELGDSAVYLCASSLLQGCEKLFFGSGTQLSVL.

This clonotype has ten or more counts. V is TRBV12-3 or TRBV12-4 and J is TRBJ2-1, with a possible D match to TRBD2 (6 bases). The CDR3 loop spans 10 amino acids. V was trimmed by 5 bases and J by 10 bases, leaving 6 bases between them. CDR3 in DNA: TGTGCCAGCAGTGGGGGGGAGCAGTTCTTC. As protein: CASSGGEQFF.

This clonotype has a count of ten or more. V and J are TRBV5-1 and TRBJ2-7; D might be TRBD2 (5 bases). CDR1 SGHRS and CDR2 YFSETQ come from the germline V gene. The CDR3 is made up of 14 amino acids. The ends were cut back, 3 bases at V and 2 bases at J, with 12 bases in the middle. CDR3: CASSSGSGTYEQYF. DNA for the CDR3: TGCGCCAGCAGCTCCGGGTCGGGGACCTACGAGCAGTACTTC.

This clonotype was recorded at least ten times. V and J are TRBV20-1 and TRBJ1-2, with D possibly matching TRBD1 (5 bases). CDR1 is DFQATT, CDR2 SNEGSKA, per germline (reference sequence). Trimming pared 0 bases from V and 5 bases from J, leaving 16 bases between. The CDR3 has 15 residues. CDR3: CSARDSVGQGYGYTF. CDR3 coding DNA: TGCAGTGCTAGAGATAGCGTAGGGCAGGGTTATGGCTACACCTTC.

The chain combines TRBV30 with TRBJ2-7, with 11 bases that match TRBD2. J was trimmed by 9 bases and V by 5 bases; bases with no gene match: 6. The length of the CDR3 is 12 residues. Germline assignment: CDR1 GTSNPN and CDR2 SVGIG (reference sequence). Written as DNA, the CDR3 is TGTGCCTGGGGGACTAGCGGCATGGCGCAGTACTTC. This codes for CAWGTSGMAQYF.

This clonotype was counted ten times or more. V is TRBV20-1 and J is TRBJ1-1, with D tentatively TRBD1 (5 bases). CDR1 DFQATT and CDR2 SNEGSKA come from the germline V gene (reference sequence). The CDR3 spans 14 residues. The V and J ends lost 3 bases and 1 base respectively, with 12 bases between them. This CDR3 reads CSASDRQGNTEAFF. CDR3 nucleotide sequence: TGCAGTGCTAGCGATAGGCAGGGGAACACTGAAGCTTTCTTT.

Regarding this clonotype: The junction and the germline gene differ at one end; a read error may be behind it. The V and J genes are TRBV4-2 and TRBJ2-7; 8 bases align to TRBD1. The germline gives CDR1 LGHNA, CDR2 YNFKEQ. This CDR3 contains 16 residues. The CDR3, as DNA: TGTGCCAGCAGCGAAAGCCCGGGACAGGTGGCCGGGGAGCTGTACTTC. It encodes CASSESPGQVAGELYF.

This clonotype has at least ten counts. This sequence joins TRBV10-3 and TRBJ1-4; TRBD1 agrees at 8 bases. Germline values: CDR1 ENHRY, CDR2 SYGVKD. V was pared by 4 bases and J by 8 bases, with 6 bases of the junction left unmatched. The CDR3 loop spans 14 amino acids. CDR3: CAISALDRDEKLFF. The CDR3 bases are TGTGCCATCAGTGCCCTGGACAGGGACGAAAAACTGTTTTTT.

This clonotype appeared many times. The rearrangement links TRBV14 to TRBJ2-7; 11 bases align to TRBD2. The CDR3 has 16 amino acids. Per germline, CDR1 SGHDN and CDR2 FVKESK. J was trimmed by 9 bases and V by 1 base; bases with no gene match: 11. CDR3 in amino acids: CASSQGLAGGHVGQYF. The CDR3, as DNA: TGTGCCAGCAGCCAAGGCCTAGCGGGGGGCCACGTGGGGCAGTACTTC. The full variable domain, with the rest looked up from reference TRBV14 and TRBJ2-7, is EAGVTQFPSHSVIEKGQTVTLRCDPISGHDNLYWYRRVMGKEIKFLLHFVKESKQDESGMPNNRFLAERTGGTYSTLKVQPAELEDSGVYFCASSQGLAGGHVGQYFGPGTRLTVT.

Many counts were recorded for this clonotype. The rearrangement uses TRBV18 and TRBJ1-6; D call uncertain. CDR1 and CDR2 from the germline V gene are KGHSH and LQKENI. The ends were cut back, 2 bases at V and 6 bases at J, with 8 bases in the middle. The CDR3 has 14 residues. CDR3 bases: TGTGCCAGCTCACCAAGGGAGGTTAATTCACCCCTCCACTTT. Its protein product is CASSPREVNSPLHF. The whole variable domain, remainder taken from reference TRBV18 and TRBJ1-6, is NAGVMQNPRHLVRRRGQEARLRCSPMKGHSHVYWYRQLPEEGLKFMVYLQKENIIDESGMPKERFSAEFPKEGPSILRIQQVVRGDSAAYFCASSPREVNSPLHFGNGTRLTVT.

This clonotype was recorded many times. This chain links TRBV2 with TRBJ2-5; 12 nucleotides agree with TRBD2. The germline CDR1 and CDR2 sequences are SNHLY and FYNNEI. This CDR3 spans 16 amino acids. J was trimmed by 3 bases and V by 6 bases; bases with no gene match: 8. The DNA for the CDR3 is TGTGCCAGCAGCCCCGAGAGACTAGCGGGAGAAGAGACCCAGTACTTC. Translated, it gives CASSPERLAGEETQYF.

Turning to this clonotype: It may be a read error: a sequence one base away is much more abundant. This CDR3 reads CASSRDRGSNQPQHF. The CDR3 DNA follows: TGTGCCAGCAGCCGGGACAGGGGGAGCAATCAGCCCCAGCATTTT. This rearrangement joins TRBV6-1 to TRBJ1-5, with TRBD1 matching 11 bases. The J segment lost 1 base and the V segment lost 6 bases, leaving 2 bases of the junction unmatched. Germline assignment: CDR1 MNHNS and CDR2 SASEGT. This CDR3 region has 15 residues.

This clonotype was counted at least ten times. The J gene is TRBJ2-4, the V gene TRBV15, with D perhaps matching TRBD2 (7 bases). CDR1 and CDR2 (germline): LNHNV, YYDKDF (reference sequence). The ends were cut back, 0 bases at V and 7 bases at J, with 13 bases in the middle. The CDR3 has 15 amino acids. The CDR3 DNA sequence: TGTGCCACCAGCAGAGATAAGGGGGGGCTTAACATTCAGTACTTC. It is translated as CATSRDKGGLNIQYF.

This clonotype was found many times. V gene TRBV19 combines with J gene TRBJ2-5; TRBD2 is a possible D gene (5 bases). Trimming shortened V by 7 bases and J by 1 base, and 13 bases separated the two germline ends. The CDR3 loop spans 14 amino acids. Germline-derived CDR1 and CDR2 are LNHDA and SQIVND (reference sequence). In DNA, the CDR3 is TGTGCCAGTAAGGAGGTGGCAGCCCAAGAGACCCAGTACTTC. Its translation: CASKEVAAQETQYF.

This clonotype was seen ten or more times. J is TRBJ2-7 and V is TRBV11-2, with 10 positions matching TRBD2. The trim removed 5 bases at V and 3 bases at J, leaving 4 bases unmatched. Germline loops: CDR1 SGHAT, CDR2 FQNNGV. The CDR3 runs 14 residues. The CDR3 spells CASSRTSGIYEQYF. The CDR3 DNA reads as TGTGCCAGCAGCCGGACTAGCGGTATCTACGAGCAGTACTTC.

This clonotype was counted ten times or more. The chain employs TRBV9 and TRBJ2-7; D might be TRBD2 (7 bases). Per the germline V gene, CDR1 is SGDLS and CDR2 is YYNGEE. This CDR3 region has 15 residues. V lost 5 bases, J lost 5 bases, and 20 bases lay in between. As DNA, the CDR3 is TGTGCCAGCAGTCCCGGGGGGCGGGGGAACCACGAGCAGTACTTC. As protein: CASSPGGRGNHEQYF.